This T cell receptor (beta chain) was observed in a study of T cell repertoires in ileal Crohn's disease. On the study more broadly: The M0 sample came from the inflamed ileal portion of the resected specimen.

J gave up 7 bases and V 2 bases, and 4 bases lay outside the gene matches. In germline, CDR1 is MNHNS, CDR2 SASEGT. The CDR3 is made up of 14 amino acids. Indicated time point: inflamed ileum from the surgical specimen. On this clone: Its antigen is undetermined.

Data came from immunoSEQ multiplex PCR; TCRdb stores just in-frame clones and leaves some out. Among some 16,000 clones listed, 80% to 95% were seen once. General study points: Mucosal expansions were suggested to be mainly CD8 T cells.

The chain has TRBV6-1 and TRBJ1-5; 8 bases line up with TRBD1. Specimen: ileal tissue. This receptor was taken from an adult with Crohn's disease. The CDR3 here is CASSEIQGVQPQHF. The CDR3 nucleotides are TGTGCCAGCAGTGAAATACAGGGGGTCCAGCCCCAGCATTTT.